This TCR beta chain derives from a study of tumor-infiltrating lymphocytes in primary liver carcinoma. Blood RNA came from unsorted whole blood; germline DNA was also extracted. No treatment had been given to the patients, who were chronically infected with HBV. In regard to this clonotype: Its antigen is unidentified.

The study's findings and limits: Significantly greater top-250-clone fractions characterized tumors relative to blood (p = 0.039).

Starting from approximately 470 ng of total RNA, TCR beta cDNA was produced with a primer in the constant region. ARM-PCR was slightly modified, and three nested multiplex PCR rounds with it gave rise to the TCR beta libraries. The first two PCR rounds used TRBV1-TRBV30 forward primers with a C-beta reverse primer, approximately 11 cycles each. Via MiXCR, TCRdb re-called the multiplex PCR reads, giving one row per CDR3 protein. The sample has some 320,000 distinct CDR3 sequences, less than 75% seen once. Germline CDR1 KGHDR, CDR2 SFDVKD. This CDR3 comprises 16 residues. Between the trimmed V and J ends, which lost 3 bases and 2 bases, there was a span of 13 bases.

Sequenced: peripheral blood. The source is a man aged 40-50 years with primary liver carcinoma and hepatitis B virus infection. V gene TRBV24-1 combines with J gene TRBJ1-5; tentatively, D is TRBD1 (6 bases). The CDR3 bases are TGTGCCACCAGTGATCCGGGGAGGGGGGGCAATCAGCCCCAGCATTTT. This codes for CATSDPGRGGNQPQHF.